These T cell receptor beta chains were read from a single sample in a study of blood T cell repertoires in COVID-19. Profiled with immunoSEQ multiplex PCR; TCRdb holds only in-frame clones, not every one. The data contain around 480,000 clones, approximately 86% of them singletons. The source material was PBMCs or T cells enriched from blood (not recorded which). Source of these receptors: a woman between 18 and 29 years old who had recovered from COVID-19. CDR3s include the opening cysteine and the closing phenylalanine or tryptophan. D genes are given only for firm matches. Clone size, where shown, is once, few, many, or a class for clones that have expanded.

D: NA
size: NA
V: TRBV28
J: TRBJ1-1
DNA: TGTGCCAGCAGGGAACAGATGACGAACACTGAAGCTTTCTTT
CDR3: CASREQMTNTEAFF

D: NA
size: NA
V: TRBV5-4
J: TRBJ1-2
DNA: TGTGCCAGCAGCCGTCGAGGAGGGAAAGGCTACACCTTC
CDR3: CASSRRGGKGYTF

D: NA
size: few
V: TRBV3-1/TRBV3-2
J: TRBJ2-1
DNA: TGTGCCAGCAGCCAAGATGTGGTAGACTCCTACAATGAGCAGTTCTTC
CDR3: CASSQDVVDSYNEQFF

D: TRBD2
size: NA
V: TRBV3-1/TRBV3-2
J: TRBJ2-2
DNA: TGTGCCAGCAGCCAAGGTCTAGCGGACACCGGGGAGCTGTTTTTT
CDR3: CASSQGLADTGELFF

D: NA
size: NA
V: TRBV30
J: TRBJ1-2
DNA: TGTGCCTGGACAGACACAGGGTTTGGCTACACCTTC
CDR3: CAWTDTGFGYTF

D: TRBD1
size: once
V: TRBV7-9
J: TRBJ2-7
DNA: TGTGCCAGCAGCTCGGGACAGGGGAACTACGAGCAGTACTTC
CDR3: CASSSGQGNYEQYF

D: NA
size: NA
V: TRBV7-2
J: TRBJ2-3
DNA: TGTGCCAGCAGCTTAGCCAGGGTATTTCCAGATACGCAGTATTTT
CDR3: CASSLARVFPDTQYF

D: NA
size: NA
V: TRBV7-2
J: TRBJ2-5
DNA: TGTGCCACCGGACGGGGGTCCCAAGAGACCCAGTACTTC
CDR3: CATGRGSQETQYF

D: NA
size: NA
V: TRBV30
J: TRBJ1-4
DNA: TGTGCCTGGAGCGATTCGAAACAGGGTGTTAATGAAAAACTGTTTTTT
CDR3: CAWSDSKQGVNEKLFF

D: TRBD1
size: NA
V: TRBV19
J: TRBJ1-2
DNA: TGTGCCAGTAGTACCGGGACGGACAGGAACTATGGCTACACCTTC
CDR3: CASSTGTDRNYGYTF

D: NA
size: NA
V: TRBV14
J: TRBJ2-2
DNA: TGTGCCAGCAGCCCCATCCAGGGGCTCAACACCGGGGAGCTGTTTTTT
CDR3: CASSPIQGLNTGELFF

D: NA
size: NA
V: TRBV6-1
J: TRBJ2-1
DNA: TGTGCCAGCAGTGAAGTACTTACTGAGGGTGAGCAGTTCTTC
CDR3: CASSEVLTEGEQFF

D: TRBD1
size: NA
V: TRBV4-1
J: TRBJ1-5
DNA: TGCGCCAGCAGCCACCCCGGACAGGGAATAGAGCCCCAGCATTTT
CDR3: CASSHPGQGIEPQHF

D: NA
size: NA
V: TRBV19
J: TRBJ1-5
DNA: TGTGCCAGTAGCAGCACACCAGGGGAGGGCTCTGGACCCCAGCATTTT
CDR3: CASSSTPGEGSGPQHF

D: NA
size: once
V: TRBV2
J: TRBJ1-5
DNA: TGTGCCAGCAGTGGGGGCAGGGGCAATCAGCCCCAGCATTTT
CDR3: CASSGGRGNQPQHF

D: NA
size: NA
V: TRBV30
J: TRBJ1-5
DNA: TGTGCCTGGAGTGGCGGAGGCTATCAGCCCCAGCATTTT
CDR3: CAWSGGGYQPQHF

D: NA
size: NA
V: TRBV5-1
J: TRBJ1-5
DNA: TGCGCCAGCAGCCCTAGTACCGGGGGAAATCAGCCCCAGCATTTT
CDR3: CASSPSTGGNQPQHF

D: TRBD1
size: once
V: TRBV5-1
J: TRBJ2-2
DNA: TGCGCCAGCAGCTCGACAGGGGACACCGGGGAGCTGTTTTTT
CDR3: CASSSTGDTGELFF

D: TRBD1
size: NA
V: TRBV19
J: TRBJ1-2
DNA: TGTGCCAGTAGTATGGGGACAGTTAACTATGGCTACACCTTC
CDR3: CASSMGTVNYGYTF

D: NA
size: NA
V: TRBV11-3
J: TRBJ2-3
DNA: TGTGCCAGCAGCCGCACTCTCGGCGGGGGCAGCACAGATACGCAGTATTTT
CDR3: CASSRTLGGGSTDTQYF